A selection of T cell receptor beta chains follows, all from one sample in a study of blood T cell repertoires in COVID-19. Profiled with immunoSEQ multiplex PCR; TCRdb holds only in-frame clones, not every one. The sample includes some 190,000 clones, approximately 80% seen only once; the top ten take approximately 14%. The source material was PBMCs or T cells enriched from blood (not recorded which). Receptor source: a man in his 60s who had been exposed to COVID-19. Both conserved end residues are part of each CDR3. D genes are given only for firm matches. The size field is filled for only some rows; it gives once, few, many or a size class.

abundance: -; v_gene: TRBV9; d_gene: TRBD2; j_gene: TRBJ2-2; CDR3aa: CASSVELAGVAGELFF; CDR3nt: TGTGCCAGCAGCGTCGAGCTAGCGGGGGTGGCCGGGGAGCTGTTTTTT
abundance: -; v_gene: TRBV30; d_gene: TRBD2; j_gene: TRBJ2-1; CDR3aa: CAWNGLAGENEQFF; CDR3nt: TGTGCCTGGAACGGACTAGCGGGAGAGAATGAGCAGTTCTTC
abundance: -; v_gene: TRBV2; d_gene: -; j_gene: TRBJ2-4; CDR3aa: CASTRTKNIQYF; CDR3nt: TGTGCCAGCACTAGGACCAAAAACATTCAGTACTTC
abundance: -; v_gene: TRBV27; d_gene: -; j_gene: TRBJ1-1; CDR3aa: CASQGRANTEAFF; CDR3nt: TGTGCCAGCCAAGGGAGGGCTAACACTGAAGCTTTCTTT
abundance: -; v_gene: TRBV6-5; d_gene: -; j_gene: TRBJ1-1; CDR3aa: CASSYGFIGGNTEAFF; CDR3nt: TGTGCCAGCAGTTACGGGTTCATAGGGGGGAACACTGAAGCTTTCTTT
abundance: -; v_gene: TRBV10-2; d_gene: TRBD1; j_gene: TRBJ1-2; CDR3aa: CASSAGTGGGSNYGYTF; CDR3nt: TGCGCCAGCAGCGCCGGGACAGGGGGTGGTTCTAACTATGGCTACACCTTC
abundance: few; v_gene: TRBV19; d_gene: TRBD1; j_gene: TRBJ1-5; CDR3aa: CASSNGQGISNQPQHF; CDR3nt: TGTGCCAGTAGTAATGGACAGGGAATTAGCAATCAGCCCCAGCATTTT
abundance: -; v_gene: TRBV19; d_gene: TRBD1; j_gene: TRBJ1-2; CDR3aa: CATARTGGFDGYGYTF; CDR3nt: TGTGCCACAGCCCGGACAGGGGGCTTCGATGGCTATGGCTACACCTTC
abundance: once; v_gene: TRBV24-1; d_gene: -; j_gene: TRBJ2-2; CDR3aa: CATTNTGPNTGELFF; CDR3nt: TGTGCCACCACTAATACTGGTCCAAACACCGGGGAGCTGTTTTTT
abundance: few; v_gene: TRBV6-5; d_gene: TRBD1; j_gene: TRBJ1-6; CDR3aa: CASSYQGGGSPLHF; CDR3nt: TGTGCCAGCAGTTACCAGGGGGGAGGTTCACCCCTCCACTTT
abundance: -; v_gene: TRBV11-3; d_gene: -; j_gene: TRBJ1-1; CDR3aa: CASSWDSRTEAFF; CDR3nt: TGTGCCAGCAGCTGGGACTCGAGAACTGAAGCTTTCTTT
abundance: once; v_gene: TRBV24-1; d_gene: TRBD1; j_gene: TRBJ1-5; CDR3aa: CATSDTQGSGQPQHF; CDR3nt: TGTGCCACCAGTGACACACAGGGGAGCGGGCAGCCCCAGCATTTT
abundance: -; v_gene: TRBV7-2; d_gene: TRBD2; j_gene: TRBJ2-3; CDR3aa: CASSLELAGGSTDTQYF; CDR3nt: TGTGCCAGCAGCTTAGAACTAGCGGGAGGGAGCACAGATACGCAGTATTTT
abundance: -; v_gene: TRBV19; d_gene: -; j_gene: TRBJ2-7; CDR3aa: CASSIDHAGGPYEQYF; CDR3nt: TGTGCCAGTAGTATAGATCATGCAGGAGGTCCTTACGAGCAGTACTTC
abundance: -; v_gene: TRBV28; d_gene: -; j_gene: TRBJ2-4; CDR3aa: CASSLSVGGLGNIQYF; CDR3nt: TGTGCCAGCAGTTTAAGTGTGGGGGGTTTAGGAAACATTCAGTACTTC